This T cell receptor beta chain was recorded in a study of blood T cell repertoires in COVID-19. The CDR3 sequence is 14 residues long. Germline assignment: CDR1 MNHEY and CDR2 SVGAGI. V was pared by 6 bases and J by 0 bases, with 4 bases of the junction left unmatched. TCRdb's copy holds only in-frame clones and misses some; the assay was immunoSEQ multiplex PCR. This table holds 30,000 to 40,000 clones, around four fifths found once. The chain carries TRBV6-5 and TRBJ2-5; 7 bases align to TRBD1. This clonotype was sampled from a man between 50 and 59 years old with active COVID-19. Input material: peripheral blood. This CDR3 reads CASRVGQYQETQYF. The CDR3 DNA sequence: TGTGCCAGCAGGGTGGGACAGTACCAAGAGACCCAGTACTTC.